The rows below give T cell receptor beta chains drawn from one sample of a study of shared clonotypes between healthy human individuals. The repertoire was sequenced with immunoSEQ multiplex PCR; TCRdb's copy has only in-frame clones and lacks some. The data show 100,000 to 130,000 clones, 68% seen once. Sequencing input: memory CD8+ T cells sorted from blood. These receptors were obtained from a woman aged 25-40 years in good health. Each CDR3 is given with its conserved first and last residue. D genes are given only for firm matches. Clone size is stated in some rows and not others, as once, few, many or a class when expanded.

TRBD2 | - | TRBJ2-7 | TRBV7-9 | CASSVTSVGEQYF | TGTGCCAGCAGCGTAACTAGCGTCGGGGAGCAGTACTTC
- | - | TRBJ2-3 | TRBV9 | CASSFQGPTDTQYF | TGTGCCAGCAGCTTTCAGGGCCCCACAGATACGCAGTATTTT
- | few | TRBJ2-7 | TRBV11-2 | CASSLGPVSYEQYF | TGTGCCAGCAGCTTAGGGCCGGTTTCCTACGAGCAGTACTTC
- | - | TRBJ1-3 | TRBV5-1 | CASSSVGTIAGNTIYF | TGCGCCAGCAGCTCCGTGGGGACAATTGCCGGAAACACCATATATTTT
- | - | TRBJ1-1 | TRBV10-3 | CAIRQQGTIEAFF | TGTGCCATCAGGCAACAGGGAACAATTGAAGCTTTCTTT
- | - | TRBJ2-7 | TRBV6-5 | CASAFRGPRPYEQYF | TGTGCCAGCGCATTTCGCGGCCCCAGGCCCTACGAGCAGTACTTC
- | - | TRBJ2-1 | TRBV5-4 | CASSLSREQFF | TGTGCCAGCAGCTTGTCCCGTGAGCAGTTCTTC
TRBD2 | once | TRBJ2-7 | TRBV14 | CASSTQSGRTYEQYF | TGTGCCAGCAGCACACAAAGCGGGAGAACCTACGAGCAGTACTTC
- | once | TRBJ2-1 | TRBV29-1 | CSEGGSYNEQFF | TGCAGCGAAGGAGGCTCCTACAATGAGCAGTTCTTC
- | once | TRBJ1-3 | TRBV2 | CASSEEQFPGNTIYF | TGTGCCAGCAGTGAAGAACAGTTCCCTGGAAACACCATATATTTT
- | - | TRBJ2-7 | TRBV5-1 | CASSRWTELYEQYF | TGCGCCAGCAGCCGGTGGACAGAACTCTACGAGCAGTACTTC
- | - | TRBJ2-2 | TRBV5-1 | CASSHNRGLPSGELFF | TGCGCCAGCAGCCACAACCGGGGACTTCCGAGCGGGGAGCTGTTTTTT
TRBD1 | - | TRBJ2-3 | TRBV5-1 | CASSPGQGALTDTQYF | TGCGCCAGCAGCCCGGGCCAGGGGGCCCTCACAGATACGCAGTATTTT
TRBD2 | once | TRBJ2-2 | TRBV29-1 | CSAIAGVTGELFF | TGCAGCGCAATAGCGGGAGTCACCGGGGAGCTGTTTTTT
TRBD1 | - | TRBJ1-1 | TRBV4-1 | CASSQEGQTGVTEAFF | TGCGCCAGCAGCCAAGAAGGGCAGACAGGGGTTACTGAAGCTTTCTTT
- | - | TRBJ1-5 | TRBV5-4 | CASSGGSPEPQHF | TGTGCCAGCAGCGGGGGCAGCCCTGAGCCCCAGCATTTT
- | medium-sized | TRBJ2-7 | TRBV7-8 | CASSLYQGSSYEQYF | TGTGCCAGCAGCTTATATCAGGGTTCCTCCTACGAGCAGTACTTC
TRBD1 | - | TRBJ1-1 | TRBV7-6 | CASSLLGGYATEAFF | TGTGCCAGCAGCTTACTAGGGGGCTATGCCACTGAAGCTTTCTTT
- | - | TRBJ1-3 | TRBV13 | CASSSGSNSGNTIYF | TGTGCCAGCAGCTCCGGGTCGAACTCTGGAAACACCATATATTTT
TRBD1 | - | TRBJ1-2 | TRBV9 | CASSARTGVNYGYTF | TGTGCCAGCAGCGCCAGGACAGGGGTAAACTATGGCTACACCTTC
TRBD2 | - | TRBJ2-7 | TRBV13 | CASSSEGLAGYEQYF | TGTGCCAGCAGCTCCGAGGGACTAGCAGGCTACGAGCAGTACTTC
TRBD2 | few | TRBJ2-1 | TRBV28 | CASSFGTSIDEQFF | TGTGCCAGCAGTTTTGGGACTAGCATCGATGAGCAGTTCTTC
- | - | TRBJ2-5 | TRBV25-1 | CASSEGPIQETQYF | TGTGCCAGCAGTGAGGGACCGATCCAAGAGACCCAGTACTTC
- | - | TRBJ2-7 | TRBV28 | CASSSPRGHPNYEQYF | TGTGCCAGCAGTTCCCCCCGCGGACACCCGAACTACGAGCAGTACTTC
TRBD2 | - | TRBJ2-3 | TRBV9 | CASSEAPQGTTRDTQYF | TGTGCCAGCAGCGAGGCCCCTCAAGGGACTACCCGGGATACGCAGTATTTT
TRBD1 | - | TRBJ1-5 | TRBV28 | CASRLDRGRQPQHF | TGTGCCAGCAGGCTGGACAGGGGTAGACAGCCCCAGCATTTT
TRBD1 | - | TRBJ2-7 | TRBV27 | CASSHSQGAYEQYF | TGTGCCAGCAGTCACTCTCAGGGGGCATACGAGCAGTACTTC
- | - | TRBJ2-7 | TRBV7-9 | CASSLFASTRAYEQYF | TGTGCCAGCAGCCTTTTTGCTAGCACGAGAGCTTACGAGCAGTACTTC
TRBD2 | - | TRBJ2-1 | TRBV7-9 | CASSFWYPAGGGDEQFF | TGTGCCAGCAGCTTCTGGTATCCAGCGGGAGGTGGTGATGAGCAGTTCTTC
- | - | TRBJ1-2 | TRBV9 | CASSVGYYGYTF | TGTGCCAGCAGCGTTGGTTACTATGGCTACACCTTC
- | - | TRBJ1-2 | TRBV14 | CASSQGSYNYGYTF | TGTGCCAGCAGCCAAGGGAGTTATAACTATGGCTACACCTTC
- | once | TRBJ2-1 | TRBV4-1 | CASSQESSTYNEQFF | TGCGCCAGCAGCCAAGAGTCGAGTACCTACAATGAGCAGTTCTTC
- | many | TRBJ2-1 | TRBV25-1 | CASFRDGEQFF | TGTGCCAGCTTCCGGGACGGAGAGCAGTTCTTC
- | few | TRBJ1-1 | TRBV6-5 | CASSYPRGRVEAFF | TGTGCCAGCAGTTACCCCCGGGGGAGGGTTGAAGCTTTCTTT
- | - | TRBJ1-5 | TRBV6-1 | CASSEGCQPQHF | TGTGCCAGCAGTGAGGGTTGTCAGCCCCAGCATTTT
- | many | TRBJ1-1 | TRBV30 | CAFNRETEAFF | TGTGCCTTTAACAGGGAAACTGAAGCTTTCTTT